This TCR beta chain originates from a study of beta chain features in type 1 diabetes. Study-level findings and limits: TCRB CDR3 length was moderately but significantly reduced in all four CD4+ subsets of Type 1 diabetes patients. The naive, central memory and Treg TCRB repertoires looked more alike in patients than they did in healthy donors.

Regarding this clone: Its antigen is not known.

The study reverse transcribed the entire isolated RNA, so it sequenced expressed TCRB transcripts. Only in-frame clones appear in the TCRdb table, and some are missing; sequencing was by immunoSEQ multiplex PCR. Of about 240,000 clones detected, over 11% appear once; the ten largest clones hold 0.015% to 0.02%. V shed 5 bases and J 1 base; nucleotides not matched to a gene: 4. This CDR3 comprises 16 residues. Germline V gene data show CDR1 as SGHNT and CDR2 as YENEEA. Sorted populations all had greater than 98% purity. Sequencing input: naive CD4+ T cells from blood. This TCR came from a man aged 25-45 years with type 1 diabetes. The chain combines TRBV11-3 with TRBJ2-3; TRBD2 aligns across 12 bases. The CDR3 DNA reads TGTGCCAGCAGCCCTCGACTAGCGGGGGGCACAGATACGCAGTATTTT. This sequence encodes CASSPRLAGGTDTQYF. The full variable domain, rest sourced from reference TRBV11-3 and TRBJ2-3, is EAGVVQSPRYKIIEKKQPVAFWCNPISGHNTLYWYLQNLGQGPELLIRYENEEAVDDSQLPKDRFSAERLKGVDSTLKIQPAELGDSAVYLCASSPRLAGGTDTQYFGPGTRLTVL.